The clone carrying this TCR beta chain came up a few times. The data stem from a study of blood T cell repertoires in COVID-19. About the study: There were acute and convalescent COVID-19 samples, and they came from the United States, Italy and Spain. The analysed material was cDNA or gDNA that came from T cells, B-cell-depleted T cells, or PBMCs.

CDR1 and CDR2 (germline): KGHSH, LQKENI. CDR3 length: 13 amino acids. J gave up 6 bases and V 5 bases, and 3 bases lay outside the gene matches. Under the authors' procedure: Estimation of nucleated cell counts relied on the amplification of reference gene primers. The protocol was immunoSEQ multiplex PCR, while the TCRdb copy is restricted to in-frame clones and leaves out a portion. The DNA gave D and trimming, while V, J and clone size come from that table. This table has tens of thousands of clones, more than 80% appearing once. The genes are TRBV18 and TRBJ2-1, with TRBD2 matching 8 bases. The clonotype originates from a human donor with active COVID-19. The donor label of this sample is uncertain. Sequencing was carried out using peripheral blood. In nucleotides, the CDR3 is TGTGCCAGCTCATCCCGGGAGGGCAATGAGCAGTTCTTC. It translates to CASSSREGNEQFF. Full variable domain (missing parts from reference TRBV18 and TRBJ2-1): NAGVMQNPRHLVRRRGQEARLRCSPMKGHSHVYWYRQLPEEGLKFMVYLQKENIIDESGMPKERFSAEFPKEGPSILRIQQVVRGDSAAYFCASSSREGNEQFFGPGTRLTVL.